One and the same sample provided the 24 T cell receptor beta chains below, sequenced in a study of T-cell memory formation after mild COVID-19. TCRdb ran MiXCR on the 5' RACE reads and lists one entry per CDR3 protein. In the table there are approximately 400,000 distinct CDR3 sequences, under 20% of which are singletons. Input material: PBMCs or a T cell subset sorted from them (not recorded which). The receptors shown here come from a man aged 18 to 30 who had mild COVID-19 (a few samples of this study predate the infection). Cell type and time point are not known.

V usage is TRBV7-2 and J usage is TRBJ2-6; a weak D match, TRBD2 (5 bases). The V end was cut by 3 bases, the J end by 0 bases, with 9 bases between. The CDR3 loop spans 16 amino acids. Germline V gene data show CDR1 as SGHTA and CDR2 as FQGNSA. The CDR3 loop is CASSLSGISGANVLTF. The CDR3 DNA reads TGTGCCAGCAGCTTGAGCGGCATCTCTGGGGCCAACGTCCTGACTTTC. Filled out from reference TRBV7-2 and TRBJ2-6, the complete variable domain reads GAGVSQSPSNKVTEKGKDVELRCDPISGHTALYWYRQSLGQGLEFLIYFQGNSAPDKSGLPSDRFSAERTGGSVSTLTIQRTQQEDSAVYLCASSLSGISGANVLTFGAGSRLTVL.

In DNA form, the CDR3 reads TGTGCCACCAGTGACCCTACAGGGGAGAACACTGAAGCTTTCTTT. This sequence encodes CATSDPTGENTEAFF. The chain carries TRBV24-1 and TRBJ1-1; 7 nucleotides match TRBD1. This CDR3 comprises 15 residues. V lost 4 bases, J lost 1 base, and 5 bases stayed unmatched. Looked up from germline, CDR1 is KGHDR and CDR2 is SFDVKD.

The chain couples TRBV29-1 to TRBJ2-7, with 7 bases lining up with TRBD2. V was pared by 7 bases and J by 4 bases, with 7 bases of the junction left unmatched. The CDR3 extends over 12 amino acids. CDR1 and CDR2 (germline): SQVTM, ANQGSEA. CDR3 sequence (DNA): TGCAGCGCTAGCACCGGGGGGTACGAGCAGTACGTC. It encodes CSASTGGYEQYV.

This clonotype has ten or more counts. The J gene is TRBJ2-3, the V gene TRBV7-2, with TRBD1 matching over 8 bases. V lost 5 bases to trimming and J lost 6 bases; unmatched junction nucleotides: 10. Germline V gene lookup returns CDR1 SGHTA and CDR2 FQGNSA. This CDR3 is built from 15 residues. CDR3 loop: CASSEGQAAGDTQYF. CDR3 coding DNA: TGTGCCAGCAGCGAGGGACAGGCCGCCGGGGATACGCAGTATTTT.

The CDR3 nucleotides read TGTGCCATCAGTGGGACCTCCACAGATACGCAGTATTTT. Translation gives CAISGTSTDTQYF. The chain joins TRBV10-3 to TRBJ2-3; no definite D call. The CDR3 runs to 13 residues. V shed 4 bases and J shed 2 bases, with 7 bases lying between them. In germline, CDR1 is ENHRY, CDR2 SYGVKD.

There are a few counts of this clonotype. The chain recombines TRBV6-6 with TRBJ2-7; D unresolved. CDR3 length equals 11 residues. The germline V gene has CDR1 MNHNY and CDR2 SVGAGI (reference sequence). V lost 2 bases to trimming and J lost 7 bases, with 6 bases between them. The CDR3 sequence: CASSYGSEQYF. DNA of the CDR3: TGTGCCAGCAGTTACGGGTCAGAGCAGTACTTC.

In its sample, this clonotype was seen many times. The chain recombines TRBV4-3 with TRBJ2-7; 9 bases match TRBD1. J was trimmed by 4 bases and V by 1 base; bases with no gene match: 5. Germline V gives CDR1 LGHNA, CDR2 YSLEER. This CDR3 is 15 amino acids long. The CDR3 sequence is CASSQAHRGLYEQYF. The CDR3 bases are TGCGCCAGCAGCCAAGCCCACAGGGGGCTATACGAGCAGTACTTC.

This rearrangement joins TRBV29-1 to TRBJ2-7; D ambiguous. Trimming shortened V by 0 bases and J by 1 base, and 7 bases separated the two germline ends. This CDR3 region has 13 residues. Germline lookup yields CDR1 SQVTM and CDR2 ANQGSEA. This CDR3 is CSVEDLESYEQYV. The CDR3 bases are TGCAGCGTTGAAGATCTTGAGTCCTACGAGCAGTACGTC.

The chain links TRBV7-2 to TRBJ1-3, with a weak D call TRBD1 (5 bases). There are 17 residues in the CDR3. V was clipped by 5 bases and J by 0 bases, with 17 bases between them. The V gene's germline CDR1 is SGHTA and CDR2 FQGNSA. DNA for the CDR3: TGTGCCAGCAGCCCTGGACTGAGGGGCCTCTCTGGAAACACCATATATTTT. Its protein product is CASSPGLRGLSGNTIYF.

This clonotype was seen repeatedly, ten times or more. The chain uses TRBV10-3 and TRBJ2-7; 8 bases fit TRBD2. Germline lookup yields CDR1 ENHRY and CDR2 SYGVKD. This CDR3 is 15 amino acids long. V trimming: 1 base; J trimming: 5 bases; junction bases outside the gene matches: 7. The CDR3 region is CAISEWGGGPHEQYF. The DNA of the CDR3 is TGTGCCATCAGTGAGTGGGGCGGGGGGCCGCACGAGCAGTACTTC.

The rearrangement links TRBV10-1 to TRBJ2-1; unclear D gene. This CDR3 is built from 14 residues. CDR1 and CDR2 (germline): WNHNN, SYGVQD (reference sequence). V was trimmed by 0 bases and J by 5 bases, leaving 8 bases between them. In nucleotides, the CDR3 is TGCGCCAGCAGTGAGTCGATACAGAACAATGAGCAGTTCTTC. It specifies CASSESIQNNEQFF.

The CDR3 reads CASSLGYSWPPVPTDTQYF. The DNA for the CDR3 is TGTGCCAGCAGTTTAGGCTATAGTTGGCCCCCAGTTCCCACAGATACGCAGTATTTT. The chain joins TRBV12-3 or TRBV12-4 to TRBJ2-3; D is unresolved. The CDR3 is made up of 19 amino acids. Trimming shortened V by 1 base and J by 2 bases, and 22 bases separated the two germline ends.

This sequence joins TRBV20-1 and TRBJ2-1; 8 positions match TRBD2. The CDR3 is made up of 13 amino acids. The V and J ends lost 5 bases and 1 base, in that order; junction bases with no gene match: 1. Germline values: CDR1 DFQATT, CDR2 SNEGSKA (reference sequence). The CDR3 DNA reads as TGCAGTGCTGGACTAGCATCCTACAATGAGCAGTTCTTC. Translated: CSAGLASYNEQFF.

This clonotype was counted between two and nine times. This chain links TRBV20-1 with TRBJ1-1; D call uncertain. The CDR3 is 13 amino acids. Germline V gene data show CDR1 as DFQATT and CDR2 as SNEGSKA (reference sequence). Trimming left V 3 bases short and J 0 bases short, with 8 bases between. CDR3 in amino acids: CSASADMNTEAFF. The CDR3 DNA is TGCAGTGCTAGTGCTGATATGAACACTGAAGCTTTCTTT.

The chain recombines TRBV6-4 with TRBJ1-5; D is unresolved. The CDR3 loop spans 15 amino acids. Trimming cost V 0 bases and J 5 bases, with 11 bases left between them. The V gene's germline CDR1 is MRHNA and CDR2 SNTAGT. This CDR3 is CASSDSSHADQPQHF. The CDR3 DNA reads as TGTGCCAGCAGTGACTCGTCCCATGCTGATCAGCCCCAGCATTTT.

This clonotype occurred a few times. The V call is TRBV7-9, the J call TRBJ2-5; a possible D gene is TRBD1 (7 bases). V lost 5 bases and J 1 base, leaving 14 bases between the germline ends. The germline V gene encodes CDR1 SEHNR and CDR2 FQNEAQ (reference sequence). The length of the CDR3 is 15 residues. CDR3 sequence reads: CASSADRDFQETQYF. The CDR3 DNA reads as TGTGCCAGCAGCGCAGACAGGGACTTCCAAGAGACCCAGTACTTC.

This clonotype was observed once. This chain links TRBV4-3 with TRBJ1-3, with no clear D. The CDR3 totals 15 residues. Germline CDR1 reads LGHNA; CDR2 reads YSLEER. With 1 base removed from V and 0 bases from J, the gap between germline ends came to 7 bases. Written as DNA, the CDR3 is TGCGCCAGCAGCCAAGCGACGGGCTCTGGAAACACCATATATTTT. Protein: CASSQATGSGNTIYF.

This chain connects TRBV4-3 to TRBJ2-3; 7 bases are a match to TRBD2. J lost 2 bases, V lost 4 bases, and 9 bases had no gene match. The CDR3 has 16 amino acids. CDR1 and CDR2 from the germline V gene are LGHNA and YSLEER. In DNA form, the CDR3 reads TGCGCCAGCAGCCCAGCCCAGCGGGGTGTCACAGATACGCAGTATTTT. Its protein is CASSPAQRGVTDTQYF.

This clonotype was seen more than once but under ten times. DNA for the CDR3: TGTGCCAGCAGCTTCGGCAGGGCGAACACTGAAGCTTTCTTT. Translation gives CASSFGRANTEAFF. The rearrangement joins TRBV7-2 to TRBJ1-1, with D perhaps TRBD1 (5 bases). V dropped 3 bases and J dropped 1 base, with 9 bases sitting between them. Germline V CDR1 and CDR2: SGHTA, FQGNSA. This CDR3 comprises 14 residues.

The chain uses TRBV7-3 and TRBJ1-5; D not certain. V lost 4 bases, J lost 6 bases, and 10 bases lay in between. In germline, CDR1 is SGHTA, CDR2 FQGTGA. There are 13 residues in the CDR3. The CDR3: CASSWGHGQPQHF. The CDR3 DNA is TGTGCCAGCAGCTGGGGTCACGGTCAGCCCCAGCATTTT.

This clonotype has a handful of counts. J is TRBJ2-2 and V is TRBV12-3 or TRBV12-4; D not resolved. V shed 6 bases and J shed 3 bases, with 11 bases lying between them. This CDR3 is 14 amino acids long. CDR3 loop: CASRPRLDTGELFF. CDR3 nucleotide sequence: TGTGCCAGCAGACCCAGACTTGACACCGGGGAGCTGTTTTTT.

The V and J genes are TRBV20-1 and TRBJ1-4; maybe TRBD1 (5 bases). The CDR3 has 12 amino acids. In germline, CDR1 is DFQATT, CDR2 SNEGSKA (reference sequence). DNA for the CDR3: TGCCCCGGAGAGGGGTGGGGTGAAAAACTGTTTTTT. It encodes CPGEGWGEKLFF.

This rearrangement joins TRBV5-6 to TRBJ1-1, with D perhaps TRBD1 (5 bases). This CDR3 spans 14 amino acids. Trimming took off 1 base at V and 0 bases at J, with 7 bases between the two ends. Germline V gives CDR1 SGHDT, CDR2 YYEEEE. CDR3 sequence: CASSLWGLNTEAFF. The CDR3 nucleotides are TGTGCCAGCAGCTTGTGGGGGTTGAACACTGAAGCTTTCTTT.

This clonotype was observed a handful of times. The chain uses TRBV7-2 and TRBJ1-5; a weak D match, TRBD1 (6 bases). The germline V and J ends were trimmed by 2 bases and 4 bases, with 18 bases remaining between them. The CDR3 consists of 17 residues. CDR1 is SGHTA, CDR2 FQGNSA, per germline. Here the CDR3 reads CASSLIPTRTDNQPQHF. CDR3 in DNA: TGTGCCAGCAGCTTAATCCCCACCCGGACAGATAATCAGCCCCAGCATTTT.